The 8 T cell receptor beta chains given below trace back to one sample, sequenced in a study of CD8 T cells in ankylosing spondylitis. Each CDR3 protein gets one entry after TCRdb re-called the 5' RACE reads with MiXCR. The table lists about 160,000 distinct CDR3 sequences, around 9.6% of them singletons, with about 15% in the top ten. Material: blood, either unsorted or a sorted T cell fraction (not recorded which). The receptors originated from a female donor with ankylosing spondylitis or in good health (not recorded which).

This clonotype appeared many times. This chain uses TRBV12-3 or TRBV12-4 with TRBJ2-1, with D maybe TRBD2 (6 bases). The CDR3 covers 15 residues. V lost 4 bases and J lost 6, with 16 bases in between. The chain's CDR3 is CASSSPGSGLNEQFF. DNA for the CDR3: TGTGCCAGCAGTTCCCCAGGTAGCGGCCTCAATGAGCAGTTCTTC.

The chain couples TRBV7-2 to TRBJ2-3; 12 bases align to TRBD2. Germline V gene sequence: CDR1 SGHTA, CDR2 FQGNSA. The CDR3 covers 19 residues. V was clipped by 1 base and J by 2 bases; unmatched bases: 10. CDR3 loop: CASSLGPLLAGGPTDTQYF. The CDR3 DNA is TGTGCCAGCAGCTTAGGGCCCCTGCTAGCGGGAGGGCCCACAGATACGCAGTATTTT.

V gene TRBV7-8 combines with J gene TRBJ2-1; 12 nucleotides match TRBD2. Trimming removed 1 base from V and 0 bases from J; junction bases left unmatched: 10. This CDR3 is 20 amino acids long. Germline V gene data show CDR1 as SGHVS and CDR2 as FQNEAQ. In DNA, the CDR3 is TGTGCCAGCAGCTTAGAGCTCGGACTAGCGGGGCTAAGCTCCTACAATGAGCAGTTCTTC. Protein sequence: CASSLELGLAGLSSYNEQFF. Combining the CDR3 with reference TRBV7-8 and TRBJ2-1 gives the whole variable domain GAGVSQSPRYKVAKRGQDVALRCDPISGHVSLFWYQQALGQGPEFLTYFQNEAQLDKSGLPSDRFFAERPEGSVSTLKIQRTQQEDSAVYLCASSLELGLAGLSSYNEQFFGPGTRLTVL.

This clonotype was seen ten or more times. The chain carries TRBV5-6 and TRBJ2-2, with TRBD1 as a possible D gene (5 bases). V was pared by 0 bases and J by 1 base, with 10 bases between. The germline V gene has CDR1 SGHDT and CDR2 YYEEEE. The CDR3 consists of 16 residues. CDR3 DNA: TGTGCCAGCAGCTTGGACAGGAAAATGAACACCGGGGAGCTGTTTTTT. Translation gives CASSLDRKMNTGELFF.

This clonotype has just a few counts. V usage is TRBV6-6 and J usage is TRBJ1-4, with D unresolved. Between the trimmed V and J ends, which lost 2 bases and 3 bases, there was a span of 4 bases. CDR1 and CDR2 (germline): MNHNY, SVGAGI (reference sequence). This CDR3 contains 13 residues. CDR3 protein: CASSYTANEKLFF. The CDR3 region has the DNA TGTGCCAGCAGTTACACGGCTAATGAAAAACTGTTTTTT.

The chain joins TRBV7-6 to TRBJ2-1; 7 bases agree with TRBD1. V shed 6 bases and J 2 bases; nucleotides not matched to a gene: 10. Germline lookup yields CDR1 SGHVS and CDR2 FNYEAQ. The CDR3 totals 16 residues. The CDR3 protein is CASSTRTGTAYNEQFF. As DNA, the CDR3 is TGTGCCAGCAGTACTCGTACCGGGACAGCCTACAATGAGCAGTTCTTC.

This clonotype turned up a few times. J is TRBJ2-7 and V is TRBV6-7; 7 positions match TRBD1. TRBV6-7 is an ORF, with its function uncertain. The V segment lost 0 bases and the J segment 0 bases; nucleotides outside the gene matches: 8. This CDR3 region has 17 residues. The CDR3 nucleotides read TGTGCCAGCAGTTACTCGAAGGGACAGCGATTCTCCTACGAGCAGTACTTC. This gives the protein CASSYSKGQRFSYEQYF.

This clonotype has just a few counts. The chain has TRBV7-9 and TRBJ2-1; 7 nucleotides line up with TRBD2. The CDR3 totals 17 residues. Germline V lookup: CDR1 SEHNR, CDR2 FQNEAQ (reference sequence). The V segment lost 4 bases and the J segment 1 base; nucleotides outside the gene matches: 10. In nucleotides, the CDR3 is TGTGCCAGCAGCTACCCTTGGCGGGAGCGGTCCTACAATGAGCAGTTCTTC. Encoded protein: CASSYPWRERSYNEQFF.